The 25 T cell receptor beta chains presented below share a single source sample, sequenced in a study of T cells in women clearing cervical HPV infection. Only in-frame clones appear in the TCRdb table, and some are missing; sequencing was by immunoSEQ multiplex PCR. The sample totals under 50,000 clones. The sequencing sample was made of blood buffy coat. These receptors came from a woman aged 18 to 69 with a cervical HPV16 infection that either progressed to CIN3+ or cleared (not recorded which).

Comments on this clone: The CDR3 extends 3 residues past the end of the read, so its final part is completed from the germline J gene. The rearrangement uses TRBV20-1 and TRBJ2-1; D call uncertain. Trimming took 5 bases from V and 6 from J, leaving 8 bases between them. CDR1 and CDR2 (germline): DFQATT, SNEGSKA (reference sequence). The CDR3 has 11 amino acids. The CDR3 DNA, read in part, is TGCAGTGCTGTACTCCTCAATGAG. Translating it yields CSAVLLNE. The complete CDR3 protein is CSAVLLNEQFF.

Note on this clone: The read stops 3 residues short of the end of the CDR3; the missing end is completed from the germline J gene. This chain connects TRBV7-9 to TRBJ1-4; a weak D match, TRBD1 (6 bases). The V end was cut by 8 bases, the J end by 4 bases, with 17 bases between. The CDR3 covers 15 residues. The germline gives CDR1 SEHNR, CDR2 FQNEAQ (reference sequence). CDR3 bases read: TGTGCCAGCGGGAGCGGGGGCATCGGTAATGAAAAA. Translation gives CASGSGGIGNEK. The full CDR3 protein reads CASGSGGIGNEKLFF.

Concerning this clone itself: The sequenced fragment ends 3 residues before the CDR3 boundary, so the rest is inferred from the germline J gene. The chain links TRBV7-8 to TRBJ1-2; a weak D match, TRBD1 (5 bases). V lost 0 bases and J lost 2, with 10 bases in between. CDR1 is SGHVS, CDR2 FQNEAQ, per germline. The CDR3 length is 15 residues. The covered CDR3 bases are TGTGCCAGCAGCTTAGCGGAGACAGTGAACTATGGC. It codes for CASSLAETVNYG. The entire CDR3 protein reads CASSLAETVNYGYTF.

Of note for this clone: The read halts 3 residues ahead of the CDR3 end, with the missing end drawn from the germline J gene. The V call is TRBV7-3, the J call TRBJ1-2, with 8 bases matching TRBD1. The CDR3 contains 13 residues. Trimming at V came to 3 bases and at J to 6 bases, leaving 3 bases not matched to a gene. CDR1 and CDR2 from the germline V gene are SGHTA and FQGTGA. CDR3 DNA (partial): TGTGCCAGCAGCTTCGACAGGGGCAATGGC. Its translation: CASSFDRGNG. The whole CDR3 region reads CASSFDRGNGYTF. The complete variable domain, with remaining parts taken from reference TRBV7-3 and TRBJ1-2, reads GAGVSQTPSNKVTEKGKYVELRCDPISGHTALYWYRQSLGQGPEFLIYFQGTGAADDSGLPNDRFFAVRPEGSVSTLKIQRTERGDSAVYLCASSFDRGNGYTFGSGTRLTVV.

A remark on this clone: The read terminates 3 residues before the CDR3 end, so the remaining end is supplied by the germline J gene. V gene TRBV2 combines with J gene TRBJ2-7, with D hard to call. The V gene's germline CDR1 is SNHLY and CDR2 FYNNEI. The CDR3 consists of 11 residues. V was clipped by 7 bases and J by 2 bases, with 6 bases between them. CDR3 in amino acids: CASTETYEQYF. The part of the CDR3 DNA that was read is TGTGCCAGCACAGAGACCTACGAG.

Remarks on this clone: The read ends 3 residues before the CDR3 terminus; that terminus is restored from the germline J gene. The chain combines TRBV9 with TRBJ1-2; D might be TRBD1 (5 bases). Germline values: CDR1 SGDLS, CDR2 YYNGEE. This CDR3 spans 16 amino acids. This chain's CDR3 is CASSGDGAGLSGGYTF. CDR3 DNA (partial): TGTGCCAGCAGCGGGGATGGGGCAGGATTAAGTGGGGGC.

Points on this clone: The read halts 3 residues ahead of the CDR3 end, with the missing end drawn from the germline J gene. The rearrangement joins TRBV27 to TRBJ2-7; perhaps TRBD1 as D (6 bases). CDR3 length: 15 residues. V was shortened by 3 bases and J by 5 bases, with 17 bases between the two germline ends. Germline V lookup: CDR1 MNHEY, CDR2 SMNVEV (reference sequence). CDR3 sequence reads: CASSFGRTASNEQYF. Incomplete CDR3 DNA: TGTGCCAGCAGTTTTGGCCGGACAGCGTCCAACGAG.

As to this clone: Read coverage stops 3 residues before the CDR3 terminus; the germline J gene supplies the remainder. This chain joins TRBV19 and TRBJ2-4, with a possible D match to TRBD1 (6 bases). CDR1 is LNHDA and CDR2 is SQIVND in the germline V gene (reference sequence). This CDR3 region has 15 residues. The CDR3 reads CASSKPVGAGYGQYF. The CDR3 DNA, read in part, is TGTGCCAGTAGTAAGCCAGTGGGGGCTGGGTATGGT. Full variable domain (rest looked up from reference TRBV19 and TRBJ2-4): DGGITQSPKYLFRKEGQNVTLSCEQNLNHDAMYWYRQDPGQGLRLIYYSQIVNDFQKGDIAEGYSVSREKKESFPLTVTSAQKNPTAFYLCASSKPVGAGYGQYFGAGTRLSVL.

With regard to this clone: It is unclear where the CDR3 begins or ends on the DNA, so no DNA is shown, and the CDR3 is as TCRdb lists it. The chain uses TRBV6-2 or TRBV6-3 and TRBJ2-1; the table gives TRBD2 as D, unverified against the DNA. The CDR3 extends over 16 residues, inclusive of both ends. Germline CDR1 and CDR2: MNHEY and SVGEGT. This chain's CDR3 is CASSYFFGPGYNEQFF.

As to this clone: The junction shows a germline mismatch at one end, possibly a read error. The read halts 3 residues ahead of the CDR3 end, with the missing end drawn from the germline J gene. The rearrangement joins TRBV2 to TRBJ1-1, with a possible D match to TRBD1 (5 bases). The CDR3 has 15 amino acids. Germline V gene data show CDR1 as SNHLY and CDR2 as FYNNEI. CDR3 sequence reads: CASSETQGVKTEAFF. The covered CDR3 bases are TGTGCCAGCAGTGAAACTCAGGGAGTGAAGACTGAA.

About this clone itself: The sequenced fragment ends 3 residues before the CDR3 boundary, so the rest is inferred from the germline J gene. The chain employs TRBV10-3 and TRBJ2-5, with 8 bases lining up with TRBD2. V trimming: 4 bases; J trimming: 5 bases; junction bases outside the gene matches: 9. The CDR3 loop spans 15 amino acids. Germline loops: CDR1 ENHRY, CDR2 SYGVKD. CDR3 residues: CAISGVSGTGETQYF. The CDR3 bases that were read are TGTGCCATCAGTGGGGTTAGCGGGACGGGCGAGACC.

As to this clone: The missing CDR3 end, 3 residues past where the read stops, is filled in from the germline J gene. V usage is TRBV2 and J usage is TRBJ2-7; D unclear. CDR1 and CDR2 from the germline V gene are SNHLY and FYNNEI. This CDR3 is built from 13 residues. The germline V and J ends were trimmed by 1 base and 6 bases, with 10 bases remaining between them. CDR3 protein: CASSEERTSEQYF. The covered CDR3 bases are TGTGCCAGCAGTGAAGAGCGTACCTCCGAG. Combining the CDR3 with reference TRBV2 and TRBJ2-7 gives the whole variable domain EPEVTQTPSHQVTQMGQEVILRCVPISNHLYFYWYRQILGQKVEFLVSFYNNEISEKSEIFDDQFSVERPDGSNFTLKIRSTKLEDSAMYFCASSEERTSEQYFGPGTRLTVT.

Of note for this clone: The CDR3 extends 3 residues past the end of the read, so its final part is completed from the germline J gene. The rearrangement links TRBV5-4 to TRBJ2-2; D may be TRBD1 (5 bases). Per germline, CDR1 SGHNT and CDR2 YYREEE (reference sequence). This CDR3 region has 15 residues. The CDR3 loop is CASSSEETGANVLFF. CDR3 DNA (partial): TGTGCCAGCAGCTCCGAGGAAACTGGGGCCAACGTG.

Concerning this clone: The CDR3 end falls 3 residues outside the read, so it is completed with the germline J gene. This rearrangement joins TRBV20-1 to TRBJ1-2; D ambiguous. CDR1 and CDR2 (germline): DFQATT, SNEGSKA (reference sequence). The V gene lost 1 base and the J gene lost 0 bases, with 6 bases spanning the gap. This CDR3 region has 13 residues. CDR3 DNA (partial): TGCAGTGCTAGAGCCTCAGCTAACTATGGC. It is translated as CSARASANYG. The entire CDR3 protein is CSARASANYGYTF.

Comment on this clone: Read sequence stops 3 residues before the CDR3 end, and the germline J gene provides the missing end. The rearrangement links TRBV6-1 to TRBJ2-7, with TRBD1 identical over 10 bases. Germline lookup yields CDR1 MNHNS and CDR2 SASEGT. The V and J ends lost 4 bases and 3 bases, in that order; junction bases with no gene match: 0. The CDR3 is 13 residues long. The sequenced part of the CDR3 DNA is TGTGCCAGCAGTGGGGACAGGGGCTACGAG. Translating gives CASSGDRGYE. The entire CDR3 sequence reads CASSGDRGYEQYF.

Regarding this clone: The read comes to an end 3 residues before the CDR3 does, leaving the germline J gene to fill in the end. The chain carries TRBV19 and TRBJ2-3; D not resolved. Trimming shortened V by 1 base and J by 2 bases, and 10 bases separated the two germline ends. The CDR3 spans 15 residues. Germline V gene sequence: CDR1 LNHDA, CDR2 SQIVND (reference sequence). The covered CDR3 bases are TGTGCCAGTAGTATAGGGGCAATGGCCACAGATACG. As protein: CASSIGAMATDT. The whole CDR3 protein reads CASSIGAMATDTQYF. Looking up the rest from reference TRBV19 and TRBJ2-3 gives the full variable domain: DGGITQSPKYLFRKEGQNVTLSCEQNLNHDAMYWYRQDPGQGLRLIYYSQIVNDFQKGDIAEGYSVSREKKESFPLTVTSAQKNPTAFYLCASSIGAMATDTQYFGPGTRLTVL.

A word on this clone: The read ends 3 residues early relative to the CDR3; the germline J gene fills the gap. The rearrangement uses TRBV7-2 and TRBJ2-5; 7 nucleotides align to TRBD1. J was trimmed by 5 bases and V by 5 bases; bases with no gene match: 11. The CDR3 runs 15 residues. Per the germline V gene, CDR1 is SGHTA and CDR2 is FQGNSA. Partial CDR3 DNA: TGTGCCAGCAGCACCCTACAGGGGCCGAGGGAGACC. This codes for CASSTLQGPRET. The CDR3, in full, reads CASSTLQGPRETQYF. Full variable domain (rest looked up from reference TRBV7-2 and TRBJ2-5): GAGVSQSPSNKVTEKGKDVELRCDPISGHTALYWYRQSLGQGLEFLIYFQGNSAPDKSGLPSDRFSAERTGGSVSTLTIQRTQQEDSAVYLCASSTLQGPRETQYFGPGTRLLVL.

CDR3 protein: CASSLLGLSSYNEQFF. The sequenced part of the CDR3 DNA is TGTGCCAGCAGCTTGTTGGGCCTTAGCTCCTACAATGAG. V usage is TRBV5-4 and J usage is TRBJ2-1, with D hard to call. The CDR3 is cut off 3 residues early in the read; its end comes from the germline J gene. V lost 1 base, J lost 0 bases, and 11 bases lay in between. Per the germline V gene, CDR1 is SGHNT and CDR2 is YYREEE (reference sequence). The CDR3 runs to 16 residues.

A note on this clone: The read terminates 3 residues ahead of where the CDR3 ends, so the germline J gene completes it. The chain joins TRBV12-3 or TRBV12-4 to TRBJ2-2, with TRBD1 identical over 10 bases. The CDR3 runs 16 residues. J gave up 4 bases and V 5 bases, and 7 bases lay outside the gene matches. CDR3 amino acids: CASSLPGQGSTGELFF. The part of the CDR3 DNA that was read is TGTGCCAGCAGTCTACCGGGACAGGGGTCCACCGGGGAG.

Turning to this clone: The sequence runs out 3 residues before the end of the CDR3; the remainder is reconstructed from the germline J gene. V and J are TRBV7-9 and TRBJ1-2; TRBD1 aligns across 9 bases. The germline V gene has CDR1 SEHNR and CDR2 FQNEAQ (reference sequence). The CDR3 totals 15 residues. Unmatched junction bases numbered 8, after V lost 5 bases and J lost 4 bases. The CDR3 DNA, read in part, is TGTGCCAGCAGCACCGGACAGGGGTATACCTATGGC. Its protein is CASSTGQGYTYG. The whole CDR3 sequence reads CASSTGQGYTYGYTF.

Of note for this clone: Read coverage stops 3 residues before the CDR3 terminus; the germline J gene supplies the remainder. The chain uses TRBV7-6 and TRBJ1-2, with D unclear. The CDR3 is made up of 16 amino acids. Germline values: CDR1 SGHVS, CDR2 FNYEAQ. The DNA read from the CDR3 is TGTGCCAGCAGCTTAGGGACTAGCGGGAGTATCTACGAC. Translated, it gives CASSLGTSGSIYD. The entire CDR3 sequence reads CASSLGTSGSIYDYTF.

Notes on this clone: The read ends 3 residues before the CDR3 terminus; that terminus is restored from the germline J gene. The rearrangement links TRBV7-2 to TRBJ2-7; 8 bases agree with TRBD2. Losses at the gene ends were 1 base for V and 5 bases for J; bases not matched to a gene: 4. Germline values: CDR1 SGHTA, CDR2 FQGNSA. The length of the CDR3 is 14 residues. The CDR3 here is CASSLDGTRNEQYF. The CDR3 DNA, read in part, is TGTGCCAGCAGCTTAGACGGGACTAGGAACGAG. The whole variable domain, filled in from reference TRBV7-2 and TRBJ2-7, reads GAGVSQSPSNKVTEKGKDVELRCDPISGHTALYWYRQSLGQGLEFLIYFQGNSAPDKSGLPSDRFSAERTGGSVSTLTIQRTQQEDSAVYLCASSLDGTRNEQYFGPGTRLTVT.

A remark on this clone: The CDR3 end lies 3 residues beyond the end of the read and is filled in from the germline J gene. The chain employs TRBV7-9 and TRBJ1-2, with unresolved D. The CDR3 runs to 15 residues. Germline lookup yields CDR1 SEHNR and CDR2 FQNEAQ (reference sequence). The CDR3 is CASSSNLAPSYDYTF. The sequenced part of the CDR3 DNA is TGTGCCAGCAGCTCAAATCTAGCGCCCTCCTACGAC.

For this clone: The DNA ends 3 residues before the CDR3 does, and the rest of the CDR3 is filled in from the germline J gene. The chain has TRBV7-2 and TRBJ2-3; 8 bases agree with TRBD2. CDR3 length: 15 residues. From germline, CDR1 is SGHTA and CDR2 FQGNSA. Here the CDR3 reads CASSLSGAYQETQYF. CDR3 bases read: TGTGCCAGCAGCCTTAGCGGGGCGTACCAAGAGACG. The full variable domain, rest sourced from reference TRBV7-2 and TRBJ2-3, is GAGVSQSPSNKVTEKGKDVELRCDPISGHTALYWYRQSLGQGLEFLIYFQGNSAPDKSGLPSDRFSAERTGGSVSTLTIQRTQQEDSAVYLCASSLSGAYQETQYFGPGTRLTVL.

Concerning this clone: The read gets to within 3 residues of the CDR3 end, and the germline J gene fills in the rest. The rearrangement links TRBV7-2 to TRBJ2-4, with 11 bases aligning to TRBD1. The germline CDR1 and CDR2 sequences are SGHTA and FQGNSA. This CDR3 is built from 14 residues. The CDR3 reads CASSSDRGLRGQYF. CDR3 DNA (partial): TGTGCCAGCAGCTCGGACAGGGGGCTGAGGGGT.